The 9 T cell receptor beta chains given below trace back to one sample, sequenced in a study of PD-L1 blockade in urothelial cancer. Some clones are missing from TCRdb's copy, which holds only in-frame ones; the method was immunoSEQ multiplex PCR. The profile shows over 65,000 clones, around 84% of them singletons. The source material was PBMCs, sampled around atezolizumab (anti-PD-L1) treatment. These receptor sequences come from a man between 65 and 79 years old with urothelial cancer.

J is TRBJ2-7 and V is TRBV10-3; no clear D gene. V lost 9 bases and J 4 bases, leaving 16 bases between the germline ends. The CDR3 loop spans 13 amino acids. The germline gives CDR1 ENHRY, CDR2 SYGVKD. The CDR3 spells CAISSRNGYEQYF. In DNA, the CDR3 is TGTGCCATTAGCTCTCGGAACGGGTACGAGCAGTACTTC.

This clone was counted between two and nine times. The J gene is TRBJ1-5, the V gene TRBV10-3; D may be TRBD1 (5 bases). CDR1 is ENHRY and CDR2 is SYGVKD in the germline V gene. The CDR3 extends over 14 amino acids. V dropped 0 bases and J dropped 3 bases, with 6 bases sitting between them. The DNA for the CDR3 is TGTGCCATCAGTGAGTCGACAGACAATCAGCCCCAGCATTTT. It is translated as CAISESTDNQPQHF.

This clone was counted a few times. The CDR3 loop is CASSPFLNTEAFF. In DNA form, the CDR3 reads TGTGCCAGCAGTCCTTTCTTGAACACTGAAGCTTTCTTT. This chain uses TRBV28 with TRBJ1-1; D is undetermined. This CDR3 has 13 amino acids. Germline loops: CDR1 MDHEN, CDR2 SYDVKM. V lost 5 bases and J 0 bases, leaving 7 bases between the germline ends. The whole variable domain, remainder taken from reference TRBV28 and TRBJ1-1, is DVKVTQSSRYLVKRTGEKVFLECVQDMDHENMFWYRQDPGLGLRLIYFSYDVKMKEKGDIPEGYSVSREKKERFSLILESASTNQTSMYLCASSPFLNTEAFFGQGTRLTVV.

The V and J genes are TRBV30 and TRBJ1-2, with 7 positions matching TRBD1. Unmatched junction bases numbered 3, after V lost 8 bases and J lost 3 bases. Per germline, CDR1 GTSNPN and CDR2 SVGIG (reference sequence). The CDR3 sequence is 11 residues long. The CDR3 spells CAGQGDYGYTF. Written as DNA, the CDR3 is TGTGCCGGGCAGGGGGACTATGGCTACACCTTC. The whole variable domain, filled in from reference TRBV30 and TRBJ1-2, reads SQTIHQWPATLVQPVGSPLSLECTVEGTSNPNLYWYRQAAGRGLQLLFYSVGIGQISSEVPQNLSASRPQDRQFILSSKKLLLSDSGFYLCAGQGDYGYTFGSGTRLTVV.

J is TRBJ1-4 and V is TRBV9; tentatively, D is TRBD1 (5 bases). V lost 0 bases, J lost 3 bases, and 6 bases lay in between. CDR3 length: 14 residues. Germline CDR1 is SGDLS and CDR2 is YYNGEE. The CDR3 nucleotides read TGTGCCAGCAGCGTAGGGGGGGCTAATGAAAAACTGTTTTTT. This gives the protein CASSVGGANEKLFF.

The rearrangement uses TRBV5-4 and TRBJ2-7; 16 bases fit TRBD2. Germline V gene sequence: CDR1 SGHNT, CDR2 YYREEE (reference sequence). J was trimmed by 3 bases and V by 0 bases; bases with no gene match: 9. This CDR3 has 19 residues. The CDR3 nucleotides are TGTGCCAGCAGCTTGGACGGGACTAGCGGGAGGGCCAGTGGCTACGAGCAGTACTTC. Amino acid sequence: CASSLDGTSGRASGYEQYF. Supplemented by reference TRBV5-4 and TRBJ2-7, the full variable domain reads ETGVTQSPTHLIKTRGQQVTLRCSSQSGHNTVSWYQQALGQGPQFIFQYYREEENGRGNFPPRFSGLQFPNYSSELNVNALELDDSALYLCASSLDGTSGRASGYEQYFGPGTRLTVT.

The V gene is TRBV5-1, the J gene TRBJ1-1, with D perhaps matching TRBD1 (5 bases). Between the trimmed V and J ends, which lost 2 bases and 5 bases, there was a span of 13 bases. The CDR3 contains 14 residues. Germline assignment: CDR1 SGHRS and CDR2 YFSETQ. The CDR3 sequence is CASSFHGGETEAFF. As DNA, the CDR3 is TGCGCCAGCAGCTTCCATGGGGGGGAGACTGAAGCTTTCTTT.

In DNA, the CDR3 is TGTGCCAGCAGCGTAGATTCGGGAGCGGGAGTGCGCAATGAGCAGTTCTTC. Its protein is CASSVDSGAGVRNEQFF. V is TRBV9 and J is TRBJ2-1; 8 bases agree with TRBD2. CDR1 is SGDLS and CDR2 is YYNGEE in the germline V gene. V lost 0 bases to trimming and J lost 6 bases; unmatched junction nucleotides: 11. This CDR3 comprises 17 residues.

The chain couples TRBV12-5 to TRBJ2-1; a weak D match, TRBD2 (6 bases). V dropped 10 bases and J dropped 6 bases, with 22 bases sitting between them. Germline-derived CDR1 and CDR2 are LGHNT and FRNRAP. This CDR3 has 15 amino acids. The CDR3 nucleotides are TGTGCTATTCCCTCGGGGGAGCCGGGGAGCAATGAGCAGTTCTTC. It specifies CAIPSGEPGSNEQFF.